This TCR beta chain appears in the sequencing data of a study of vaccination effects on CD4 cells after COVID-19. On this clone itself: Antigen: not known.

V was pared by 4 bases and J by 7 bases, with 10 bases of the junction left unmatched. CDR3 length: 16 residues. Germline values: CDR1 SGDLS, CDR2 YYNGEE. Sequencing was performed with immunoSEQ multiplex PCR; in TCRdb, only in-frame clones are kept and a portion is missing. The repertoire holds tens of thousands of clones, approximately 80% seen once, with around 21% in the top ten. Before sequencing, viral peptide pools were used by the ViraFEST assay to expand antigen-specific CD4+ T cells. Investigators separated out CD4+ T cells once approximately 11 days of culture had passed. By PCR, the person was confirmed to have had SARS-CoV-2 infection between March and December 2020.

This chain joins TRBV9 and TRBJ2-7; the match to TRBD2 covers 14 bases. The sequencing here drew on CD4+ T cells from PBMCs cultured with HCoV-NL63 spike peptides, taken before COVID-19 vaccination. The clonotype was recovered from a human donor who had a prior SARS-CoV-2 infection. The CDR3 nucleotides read TGTGCCAGCAGCCCCTTCGGACTAGCGGGAGGAGGAGAGCAGTACTTC. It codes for CASSPFGLAGGGEQYF.